The rows below give T cell receptor beta chains drawn from one sample of a study of cytomegalovirus exposure and HLA in healthy donors. Clones were read by immunoSEQ multiplex PCR, and TCRdb kept only the in-frame ones, dropping some. The table shows more than 80,000 clones, with around 71% occurring only once. Sequencing used PBMCs. These receptors were collected from a boy between 10 and 17 years old in good health and CMV-seronegative. CDR3s include the opening cysteine and the closing phenylalanine or tryptophan.

j_call v_call cdr3_aa
TRBJ2-3 TRBV30 CAGVETGKGTDTQYF
TRBJ2-3 TRBV19 CASSISTDTQYF
TRBJ2-3 TRBV7-3 CASSLGTSGRADTQYF
TRBJ2-7 TRBV28 CASSLWDRQNYEQYF
TRBJ1-5 TRBV5-6 CASSLYRDNQPQHF
TRBJ1-1 TRBV7-8 CASSESLYAGTGDLKNTEAFF
TRBJ2-3 TRBV14 CASSQVRQTDTQYF
TRBJ1-1 TRBV28 CASNYETEAFF
TRBJ2-1 TRBV19 CASLAEGYNEQFF
TRBJ1-1 TRBV2 CASSLDRGKLTEAFF
TRBJ2-2 TRBV7-9 CASTRTGELFF
TRBJ2-5 TRBV6-6 CASSWPGEETQYF
TRBJ2-3 TRBV29-1 CSVVGTSGSTDTQYF
TRBJ2-7 TRBV29-1 CSVDDPSDGREQYF
TRBJ2-3 TRBV6-5 CASSYSRGGRTDTQYF
TRBJ2-7 TRBV30 CAWSNSNVYEQYF
TRBJ1-1 TRBV14 CASSQEGQGNTEAFF
TRBJ1-5 TRBV7-9 CASSSTEDQPQHF
TRBJ1-1 TRBV27 CASSLASGEAFF
TRBJ2-5 TRBV7-6 CASRTDQETQYF
TRBJ2-3 TRBV28 CASSFVDGSGGDTQYF
TRBJ2-2 TRBV19 CASSTRTGGSRELFF